This TCR beta chain was recovered during a study of T cell responses to AZD1222 COVID-19 vaccine (dated by TCRdb to the early 2020s). The study in broad terms: AZD1222 recipients with second doses at about 4 weeks or about 12 weeks were pooled, because spike-specific TCR depth and breadth did not differ between schedules. A total of about 240 trial participants underwent TCR sequencing, of whom 207 received two doses of AZD1222 and about 25 received two doses of the MenACWY control vaccine. Trial participants were enrolled into age subgroups of 18-55, 56-69 and 70-plus years, which contained about 150, 27 and 61 TCR-sequenced participants, respectively. What the research found in general, with its limitations: Spike-specific TCR breadth and depth rose significantly after two AZD1222 doses compared with day 0 and with MenACWY recipients. The whole spike protein was spanned by vaccine-associated CD4 TCRs, and dominant responses were seen in regions 160-218 and 743-854. Because no day 14 peak-response samples were available, repertoires were characterized only after the peak T cell response. Only five or six AZD1222 recipients were SARS-CoV-2 seropositive at baseline, limiting conclusions about previously exposed vaccinees. Reportedly, almost half of the unique spike-specific TCRs recognized epitopes lying outside the regions that are mutated in the B.1.351 and B.1.1.7 variants. The 56-69-year group was small, and its depth increase did not reach significance, likely because of low power. Participants were mostly white British, with more females than males. The authors suggested clonal diversity may have been underestimated.

In this sample, this clone turned up once. The target of this receptor is not known. No quality values exist for individual bases; no much larger clone is one base distant. The CDR3 regions of human TCRbeta chains were subjected to immunosequencing. For the original study's pipeline: Repertoire TCRs were matched against a reference library of SARS-CoV-2-specific TCRs generated with the MIRA antigen-specificity platform. Breadth was defined as the fraction of unique TCRs that were SARS-CoV-2-associated, and depth was defined as the fraction of total T cells that were SARS-CoV-2-associated. Using the MIRA data, every spike-specific TCR was mapped to the spike region that the TCR reacted to and assigned to either a CD4 or a CD8 class. Log10-transformed breadth and depth values were compared by one-way ANOVA with Sidak's multiple comparisons tests. Drawn from immuneACCESS, this table holds only the in-frame rearrangements with V and J called that TCRdb kept. Clones are partly lost; checked studies trace under half to an unresolved V gene and leave the rest unexplained. V, J and clone size were drawn from that table, and D and trimming were deduced from the DNA. For this sample there are more than 150,000 clones; about 90% appear just once. Of the sample, 5% to 7.5% falls within the top ten clones.

From the cysteine up to the phenylalanine, the CDR3 has a length of 16 residues. Solely the CDR3 DNA is kept, with 48 bases framed from the first base. Trimming costs V 0 bases and J 9 bases, and their ends lie 16 bases apart. The germline V gene provides CDR1 SGHRS and CDR2 YFSETQ. Per the publication, the time point label means: baseline before first vaccination. Vaccinee samples came from UK trials COV001 and COV002, including a single-blind randomized controlled phase 2/3 trial of AZD1222 (ChAdOx1 nCoV-19) in healthy adults. For TCRbeta chain sequencing, PBMC samples from trial participants were taken at day 0 and at day 28 after the second dose.

Sample: peripheral blood, taken on day 0 of AZD1222 vaccination. This chain joins TRBV5-1 to TRBJ1-6, and TRBD1 may be the D gene, going by 6 matching bases. The receptor's source is an adult in good health. Here is the DNA: TGCGCCAGCAGCTTGGCCTTCACAGGGCTAGGTTCACCCCTCCACTTT. Its translation reads: CASSLAFTGLGSPLHF.